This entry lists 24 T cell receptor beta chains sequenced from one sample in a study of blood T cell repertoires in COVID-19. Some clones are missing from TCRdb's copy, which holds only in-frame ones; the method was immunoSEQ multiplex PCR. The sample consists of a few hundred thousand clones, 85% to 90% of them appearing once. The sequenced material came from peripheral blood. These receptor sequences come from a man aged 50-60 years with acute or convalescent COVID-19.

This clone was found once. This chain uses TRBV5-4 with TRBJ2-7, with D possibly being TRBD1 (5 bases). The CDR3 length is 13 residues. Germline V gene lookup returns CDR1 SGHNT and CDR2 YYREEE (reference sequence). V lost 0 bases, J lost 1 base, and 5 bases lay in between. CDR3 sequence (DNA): TGTGCCAGCAGCTTGGCAGGGTCCTACGAGCAGTACTTC. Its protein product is CASSLAGSYEQYF. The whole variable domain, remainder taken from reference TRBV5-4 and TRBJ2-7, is ETGVTQSPTHLIKTRGQQVTLRCSSQSGHNTVSWYQQALGQGPQFIFQYYREEENGRGNFPPRFSGLQFPNYSSELNVNALELDDSALYLCASSLAGSYEQYFGPGTRLTVT.

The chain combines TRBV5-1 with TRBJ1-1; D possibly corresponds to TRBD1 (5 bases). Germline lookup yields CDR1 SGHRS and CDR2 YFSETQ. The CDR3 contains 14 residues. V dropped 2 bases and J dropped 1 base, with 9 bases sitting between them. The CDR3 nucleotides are TGCGCCAGCAGCTTAAGGGGTTGGAACACTGAAGCTTTCTTT. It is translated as CASSLRGWNTEAFF.

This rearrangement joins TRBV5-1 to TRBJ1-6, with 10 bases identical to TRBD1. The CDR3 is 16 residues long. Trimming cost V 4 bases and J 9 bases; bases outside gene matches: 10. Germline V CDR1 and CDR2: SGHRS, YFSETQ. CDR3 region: CASSTGDRGGGSPLHF. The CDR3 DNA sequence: TGCGCCAGCAGCACGGGGGACAGGGGCGGTGGTTCACCCCTCCACTTT.

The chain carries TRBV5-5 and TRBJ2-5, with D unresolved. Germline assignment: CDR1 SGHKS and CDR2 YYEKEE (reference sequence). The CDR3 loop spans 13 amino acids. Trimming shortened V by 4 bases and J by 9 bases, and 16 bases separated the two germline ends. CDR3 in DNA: TGTGCCAGCAGCGGAGACCCCGGTGGGTCCCAGTACTTC. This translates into CASSGDPGGSQYF.

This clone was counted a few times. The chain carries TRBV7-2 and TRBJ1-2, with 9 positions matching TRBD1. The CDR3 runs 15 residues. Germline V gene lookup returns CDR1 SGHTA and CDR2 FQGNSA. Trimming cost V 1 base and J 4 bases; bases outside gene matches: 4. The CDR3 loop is CASSLGGQGTYGYTF. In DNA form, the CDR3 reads TGTGCCAGCAGCTTAGGGGGACAGGGAACCTATGGCTACACCTTC. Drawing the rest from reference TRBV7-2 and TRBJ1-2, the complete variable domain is GAGVSQSPSNKVTEKGKDVELRCDPISGHTALYWYRQSLGQGLEFLIYFQGNSAPDKSGLPSDRFSAERTGGSVSTLTIQRTQQEDSAVYLCASSLGGQGTYGYTFGSGTRLTVV.

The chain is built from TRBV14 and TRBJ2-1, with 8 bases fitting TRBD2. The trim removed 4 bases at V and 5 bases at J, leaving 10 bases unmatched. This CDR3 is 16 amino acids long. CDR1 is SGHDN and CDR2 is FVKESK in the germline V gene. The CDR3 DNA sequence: TGTGCCAGCAGCCCCGTTAGGCGGGGGGACCACAATGAGCAGTTCTTC. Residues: CASSPVRRGDHNEQFF.

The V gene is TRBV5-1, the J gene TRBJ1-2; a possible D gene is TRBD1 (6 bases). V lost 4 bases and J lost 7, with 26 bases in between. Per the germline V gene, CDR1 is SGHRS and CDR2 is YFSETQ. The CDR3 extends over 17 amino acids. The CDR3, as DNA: TGCGCCAGCAGCCCCATAACGGGGCAGGGGACCCAGTTTGGCTACACCTTC. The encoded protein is CASSPITGQGTQFGYTF.

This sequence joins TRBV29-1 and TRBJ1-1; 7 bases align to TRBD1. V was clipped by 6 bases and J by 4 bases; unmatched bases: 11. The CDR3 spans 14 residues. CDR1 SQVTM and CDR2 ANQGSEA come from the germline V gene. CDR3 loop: CSVGGRMAVTEAFF. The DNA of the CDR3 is TGCAGCGTAGGGGGCAGGATGGCGGTCACTGAAGCTTTCTTT.

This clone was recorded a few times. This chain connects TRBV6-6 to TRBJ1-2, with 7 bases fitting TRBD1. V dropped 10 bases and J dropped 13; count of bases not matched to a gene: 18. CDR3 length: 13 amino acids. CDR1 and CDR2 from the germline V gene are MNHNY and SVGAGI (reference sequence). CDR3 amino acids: CAMSLGQPETFTF. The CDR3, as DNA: TGTGCCATGAGCCTGGGACAGCCAGAGACCTTCACCTTC.

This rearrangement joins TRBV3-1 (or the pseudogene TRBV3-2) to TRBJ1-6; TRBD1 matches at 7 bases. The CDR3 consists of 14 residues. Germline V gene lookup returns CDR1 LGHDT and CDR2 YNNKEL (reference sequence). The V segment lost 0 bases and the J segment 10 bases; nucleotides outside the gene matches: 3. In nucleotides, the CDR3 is TGTGCCAGCAGCCAAGAATCAGGGGGGTCACCCCTCCACTTT. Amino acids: CASSQESGGSPLHF.

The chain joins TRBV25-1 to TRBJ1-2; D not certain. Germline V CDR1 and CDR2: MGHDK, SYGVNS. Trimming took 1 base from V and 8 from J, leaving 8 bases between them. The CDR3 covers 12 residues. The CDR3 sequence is CASSESLNGYTF. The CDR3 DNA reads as TGTGCCAGCAGTGAATCACTAAACGGCTACACCTTC.

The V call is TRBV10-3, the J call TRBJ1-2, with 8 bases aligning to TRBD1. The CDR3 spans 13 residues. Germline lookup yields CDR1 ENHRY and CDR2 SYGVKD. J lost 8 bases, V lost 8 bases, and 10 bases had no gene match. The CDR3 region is CAIWEGRGPGYTF. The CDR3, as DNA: TGTGCCATCTGGGAGGGCAGGGGGCCAGGCTACACCTTC.

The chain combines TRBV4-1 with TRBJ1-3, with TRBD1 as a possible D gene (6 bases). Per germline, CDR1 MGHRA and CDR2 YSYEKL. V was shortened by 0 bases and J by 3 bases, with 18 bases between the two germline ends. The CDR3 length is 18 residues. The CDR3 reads CASSQDTQGSAVGNTIYF. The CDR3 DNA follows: TGCGCCAGCAGCCAAGATACCCAGGGGTCCGCGGTTGGAAACACCATATATTTT.

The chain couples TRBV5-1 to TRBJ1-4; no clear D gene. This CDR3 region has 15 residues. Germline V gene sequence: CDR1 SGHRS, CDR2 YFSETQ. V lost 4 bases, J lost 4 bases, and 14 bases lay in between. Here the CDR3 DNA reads TGCGCCAGCAGCCTCGGTACTTACAGTAATGAAAAACTGTTTTTT. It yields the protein CASSLGTYSNEKLFF. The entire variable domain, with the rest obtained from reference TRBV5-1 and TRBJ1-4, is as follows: KAGVTQTPRYLIKTRGQQVTLSCSPISGHRSVSWYQQTPGQGLQFLFEYFSETQRNKGNFPGRFSGRQFSNSRSEMNVSTLELGDSALYLCASSLGTYSNEKLFFGSGTQLSVL.

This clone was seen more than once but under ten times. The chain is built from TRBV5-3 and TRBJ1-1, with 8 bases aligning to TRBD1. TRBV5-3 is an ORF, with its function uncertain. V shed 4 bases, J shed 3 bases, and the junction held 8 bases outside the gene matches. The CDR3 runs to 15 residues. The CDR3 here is CARSLQGAGDTEAFF. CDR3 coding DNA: TGTGCCAGAAGCCTCCAGGGGGCAGGTGACACTGAAGCTTTCTTT.

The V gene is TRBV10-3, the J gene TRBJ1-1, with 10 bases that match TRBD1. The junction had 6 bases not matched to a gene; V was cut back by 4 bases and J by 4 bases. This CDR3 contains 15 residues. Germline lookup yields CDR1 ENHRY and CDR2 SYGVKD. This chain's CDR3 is CAISVTGTGATEAFF. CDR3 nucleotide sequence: TGTGCCATCAGTGTCACCGGGACAGGGGCCACTGAAGCTTTCTTT.

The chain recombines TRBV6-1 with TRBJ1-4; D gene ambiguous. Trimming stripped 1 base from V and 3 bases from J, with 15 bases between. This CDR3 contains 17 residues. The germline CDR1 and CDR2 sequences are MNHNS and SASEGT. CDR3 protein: CASSEGYPFSANEKLFF. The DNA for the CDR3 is TGTGCCAGCAGTGAAGGGTACCCCTTCTCGGCTAATGAAAAACTGTTTTTT.

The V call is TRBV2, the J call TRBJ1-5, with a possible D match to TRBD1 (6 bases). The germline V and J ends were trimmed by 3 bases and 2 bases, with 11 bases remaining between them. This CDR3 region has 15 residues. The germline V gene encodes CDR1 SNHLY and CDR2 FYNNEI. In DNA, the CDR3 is TGTGCCAGCAGTGAGGGGGCAGGGCGCAATCAGCCCCAGCATTTT. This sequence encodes CASSEGAGRNQPQHF.

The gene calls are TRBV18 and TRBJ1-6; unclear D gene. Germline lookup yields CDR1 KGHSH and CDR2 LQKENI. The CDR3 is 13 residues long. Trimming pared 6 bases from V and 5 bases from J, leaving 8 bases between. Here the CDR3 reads CASSREDNSPLHF. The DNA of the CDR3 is TGTGCCAGCTCTCGGGAGGATAATTCACCCCTCCACTTT.

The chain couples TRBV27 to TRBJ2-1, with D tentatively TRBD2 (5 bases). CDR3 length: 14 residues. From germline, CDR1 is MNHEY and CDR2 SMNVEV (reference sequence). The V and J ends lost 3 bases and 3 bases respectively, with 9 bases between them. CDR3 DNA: TGTGCCAGCAGTTTCTCGGGGAACTACAATGAGCAGTTCTTC. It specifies CASSFSGNYNEQFF.

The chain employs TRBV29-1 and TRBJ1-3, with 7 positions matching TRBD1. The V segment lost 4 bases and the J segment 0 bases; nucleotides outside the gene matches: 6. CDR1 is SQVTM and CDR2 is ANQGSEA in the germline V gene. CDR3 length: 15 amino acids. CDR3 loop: CSVVGQAYSGNTIYF. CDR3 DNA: TGCAGCGTTGTAGGACAGGCATACTCTGGAAACACCATATATTTT.

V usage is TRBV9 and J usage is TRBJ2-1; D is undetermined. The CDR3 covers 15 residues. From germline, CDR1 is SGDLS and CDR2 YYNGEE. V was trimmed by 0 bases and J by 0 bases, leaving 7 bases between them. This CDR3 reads CASSVDLASYNEQFF. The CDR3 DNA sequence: TGTGCCAGCAGCGTAGACCTGGCCTCCTACAATGAGCAGTTCTTC.

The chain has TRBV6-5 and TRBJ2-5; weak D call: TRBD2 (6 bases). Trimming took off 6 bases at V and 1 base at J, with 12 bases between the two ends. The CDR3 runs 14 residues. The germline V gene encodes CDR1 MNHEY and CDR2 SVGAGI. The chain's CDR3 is CASRIGGTQETQYF. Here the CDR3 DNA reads TGTGCCAGCAGAATCGGGGGTACCCAAGAGACCCAGTACTTC.

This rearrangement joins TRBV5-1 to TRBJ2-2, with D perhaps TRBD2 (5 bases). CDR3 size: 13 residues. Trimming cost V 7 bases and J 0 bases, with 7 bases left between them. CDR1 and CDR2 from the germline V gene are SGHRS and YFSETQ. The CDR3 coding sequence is TGCGCCAGCGGGGAGCCGAACACCGGGGAGCTGTTTTTT. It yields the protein CASGEPNTGELFF.